This entry lists 14 T cell receptor beta chains sequenced from one sample in a study of T cell repertoires in aging, cancer and after chemotherapy. Multiplex touch-down PCR with TRB-A/B primers amplified rearranged V-D-J TRB sequences. A single record per CDR3 protein comes from TCRdb applying MiXCR to the multiplex PCR reads. The sample lists more than 9,000 distinct CDR3 sequences; 30% to 40% were seen once. The template was genomic DNA from peripheral blood, not RNA. The sequenced sample was blood. The source is a human donor in good health.

This clonotype appeared a few times. This chain uses TRBV19 with TRBJ2-7; D not resolved. Germline V gene data show CDR1 as LNHDA and CDR2 as SQIVND (reference sequence). The CDR3 has 12 amino acids. The V and J ends lost 5 bases and 6 bases respectively, with 11 bases between them. This chain's CDR3 is CASSPPPSEQYF. DNA of the CDR3: TGTGCCAGTAGTCCTCCCCCCAGCGAGCAGTACTTC.

This chain connects TRBV27 to TRBJ2-6; no clear D gene. This CDR3 has 16 residues. CDR1 MNHEY and CDR2 SMNVEV come from the germline V gene (reference sequence). Trimming left V 3 bases short and J 0 bases short, with 9 bases between. For the CDR3, the DNA is TGTGCCAGCAGTTTTACCGTAAACTCTGGGGCCAACGTCCTGACTTTC. Amino acids: CASSFTVNSGANVLTF.

A word on this clonotype: The junction shows a germline mismatch at one end, possibly a read error. This chain uses TRBV5-4 with TRBJ2-7; D gene ambiguous. The CDR3 is 14 residues long. Germline V lookup: CDR1 SGHNT, CDR2 YYREEE (reference sequence). CDR3 protein: CASSLDGGYYEQCF. The CDR3 coding sequence is TGTGCCAGCAGCTTGGATGGCGGTTACTACGAGCAGTGCTTC. Full variable domain (missing parts from reference TRBV5-4 and TRBJ2-7): ETGVTQSPTHLIKTRGQQVTLRCSSQSGHNTVSWYQQALGQGPQFIFQYYREEENGRGNFPPRFSGLQFPNYSSELNVNALELDDSALYLCASSLDGGYYEQCFGPGTRLTVT.

The J gene is TRBJ1-5, the V gene TRBV7-2; tentative D call: TRBD1 (6 bases). V was clipped by 0 bases and J by 6 bases, with 12 bases between them. Germline lookup yields CDR1 SGHTA and CDR2 FQGNSA. This CDR3 is built from 15 residues. The DNA of the CDR3 is TGTGCCAGCAGCTTAGCGCCAGGGGCAAGTCAGCCCCAGCATTTT. It yields the protein CASSLAPGASQPQHF.

This clonotype is medium-sized. The chain combines TRBV19 with TRBJ2-5, with D possibly matching TRBD1 (5 bases). CDR1 is LNHDA, CDR2 SQIVND, per germline (reference sequence). Trimming shortened V by 1 base and J by 1 base, and 7 bases separated the two germline ends. This CDR3 has 14 amino acids. CDR3 in DNA: TGTGCCAGTAGTATAGCAGGGCTCCAAGAGACCCAGTACTTC. Protein: CASSIAGLQETQYF.

The CDR3 region has the DNA TGTGCCAGCAGTTCAGCAGGGGGCAACTACACCTTC. This sequence encodes CASSSAGGNYTF. The chain recombines TRBV27 with TRBJ1-2; 8 positions agree with TRBD1. Germline trimming cut 4 bases from V and 10 bases from J; bases unmatched to any gene: 5. Germline-derived CDR1 and CDR2 are MNHEY and SMNVEV (reference sequence). This CDR3 region has 12 residues.

CDR3: CASSHLDRQGYEQYF. The CDR3 nucleotides read TGTGCCAGCAGCCACCTGGACAGGCAGGGCTACGAGCAGTACTTC. J is TRBJ2-7 and V is TRBV6-5, with 7 bases lining up with TRBD1. This CDR3 is built from 15 residues. Trimming at V came to 6 bases and at J to 3 bases, leaving 11 bases not matched to a gene. Germline CDR1 MNHEY, CDR2 SVGAGI.

The rearrangement joins TRBV5-4 to TRBJ2-7, with no clear D. Germline CDR1 and CDR2: SGHNT and YYREEE (reference sequence). There are 13 residues in the CDR3. Trimming removed 3 bases at V and 3 bases at J, with 10 bases between. CDR3 DNA sequence: TGTGCCAGCAGCTCCATTGAAGGCTACGAGCAGTACTTC. Amino acids: CASSSIEGYEQYF. The complete variable domain, with remaining parts taken from reference TRBV5-4 and TRBJ2-7, reads ETGVTQSPTHLIKTRGQQVTLRCSSQSGHNTVSWYQQALGQGPQFIFQYYREEENGRGNFPPRFSGLQFPNYSSELNVNALELDDSALYLCASSSIEGYEQYFGPGTRLTVT.

This clonotype was counted a few times. V gene TRBV6-6 combines with J gene TRBJ2-2; D is undetermined. Deletions cut 2 bases from V and 8 bases from J, with 9 bases between. This CDR3 is built from 13 residues. The V gene's germline CDR1 is MNHNY and CDR2 SVGAGI (reference sequence). The CDR3 bases are TGTGCCAGCAGTTACACGGTGGTTGGGGAGCTGTTTTTT. Amino acid sequence: CASSYTVVGELFF.

There are a few counts of this clonotype. This chain uses TRBV6-1 with TRBJ2-1, with 8 bases aligning to TRBD2. The CDR3 is made up of 15 amino acids. Losses at the gene ends were 7 bases for V and 4 bases for J; bases not matched to a gene: 9. Germline CDR1 MNHNS, CDR2 SASEGT. The CDR3 DNA sequence: TGTGCCAGCACTAAACTAGCGGAGGGGTACAATGAGCAGTTCTTC. This translates into CASTKLAEGYNEQFF.

V and J are TRBV5-6 and TRBJ1-4; D not resolved. Germline V lookup: CDR1 SGHDT, CDR2 YYEEEE. Trimming cost V 0 bases and J 3 bases, with 6 bases left between them. The CDR3 loop spans 14 amino acids. The CDR3 DNA is TGTGCCAGCAGCTTGGGGCTGGCTAATGAAAAACTGTTTTTT. Encoded protein: CASSLGLANEKLFF.

This clonotype was seen more than once but under ten times. The chain links TRBV19 to TRBJ1-2; D gene unclear. The germline gives CDR1 LNHDA, CDR2 SQIVND (reference sequence). Trimming pared 9 bases from V and 4 bases from J, leaving 12 bases between. CDR3 length equals 12 residues. CDR3 coding DNA: TGTGCCAGCTTCAGGACTTCCTATGGCTACACCTTC. This encodes CASFRTSYGYTF.

This clonotype is classed as medium-sized. The rearrangement uses TRBV29-1 and TRBJ2-3; possible D gene TRBD2, 6 bases. The CDR3 sequence is 15 residues long. The germline V gene encodes CDR1 SQVTM and CDR2 ANQGSEA. Trimming took 7 bases from V and 1 from J, leaving 18 bases between them. The CDR3 spells CSALPRGGGTDTQYF. In DNA form, the CDR3 reads TGCAGCGCACTGCCTCGGGGCGGGGGCACAGATACGCAGTATTTT.

In its sample, this clonotype was seen once. This chain connects TRBV5-4 to TRBJ1-6; 7 bases line up with TRBD1. Germline V gene data show CDR1 as SGHNT and CDR2 as YYREEE (reference sequence). V gave up 4 bases and J gave up 10 bases; unmatched junction bases: 11. The CDR3 covers 15 residues. The CDR3 spells CASSTRSTGRSPLHF. The CDR3 region has the DNA TGTGCCAGCAGCACCAGGTCGACAGGGAGGTCACCCCTCCACTTT.